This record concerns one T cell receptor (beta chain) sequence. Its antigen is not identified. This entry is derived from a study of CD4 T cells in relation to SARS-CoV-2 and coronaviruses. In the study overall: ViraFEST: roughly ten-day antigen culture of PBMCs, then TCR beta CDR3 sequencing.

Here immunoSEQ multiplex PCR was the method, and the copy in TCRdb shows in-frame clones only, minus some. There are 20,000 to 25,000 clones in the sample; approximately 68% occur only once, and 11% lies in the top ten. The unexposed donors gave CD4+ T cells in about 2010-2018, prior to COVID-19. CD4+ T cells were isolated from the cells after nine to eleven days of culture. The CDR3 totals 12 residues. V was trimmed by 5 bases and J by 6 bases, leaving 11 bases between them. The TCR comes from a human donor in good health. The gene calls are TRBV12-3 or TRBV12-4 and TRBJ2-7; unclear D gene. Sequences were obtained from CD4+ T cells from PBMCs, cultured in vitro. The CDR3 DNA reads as TGTGCCAGCAGTGTCGCTCCACGCGAGCAGTACTTC. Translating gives CASSVAPREQYF.